Below are 17 T cell receptor beta chains sequenced from a single sample in a study of cytomegalovirus exposure and HLA in healthy donors. The table came from immunoSEQ multiplex PCR; TCRdb's copy has only in-frame clones and leaves some out. The sample lists 150,000 to 200,000 clones; roughly 89% were seen once. Input material: PBMCs. The receptors derive from a woman aged 25 to 39 in good health and CMV-seronegative.

On this clone: A much larger clone is a single base away; this may be a read error. In the same sample, other DNA sequences code for this CDR3. The V call is TRBV9, the J call TRBJ2-5; TRBD1 matches at 11 bases. The CDR3 runs 15 residues. Germline lookup yields CDR1 SGDLS and CDR2 YYNGEE. The ends lost 3 bases at V and 4 bases at J; junction bases unmatched: 5. The CDR3 region is CASSGGQGAGETQYF. In nucleotides, the CDR3 is TGTGCCAGCAGCGGCGGACAGGGGGCGGGAGAGACCCAGTACTTC.

This chain links TRBV10-3 with TRBJ1-2, with D possibly matching TRBD1 (5 bases). The germline gives CDR1 ENHRY, CDR2 SYGVKD. The V and J ends lost 3 bases and 3 bases respectively, with 20 bases between them. This CDR3 is 17 amino acids long. CDR3 DNA sequence: TGTGCCATCAGTGATTGGGCTCTGGACAAGGGATACTATGGCTACACCTTC. This codes for CAISDWALDKGYYGYTF.

CDR3 amino acids: CASSRRTGTGELFF. In DNA form, the CDR3 reads TGCGCCAGCAGCCGCAGAACAGGGACCGGGGAGCTGTTTTTT. The chain joins TRBV4-3 to TRBJ2-2; tentatively, D is TRBD1 (6 bases). V was cut by 4 bases and J by 5 bases, with 11 bases left in between. The CDR3 runs to 14 residues. Germline lookup yields CDR1 LGHNA and CDR2 YSLEER.

The genes are TRBV7-8 and TRBJ2-1; 8 positions agree with TRBD1. The CDR3 spans 18 residues. The J segment lost 0 bases and the V segment lost 4 bases, leaving 11 bases of the junction unmatched. Germline V CDR1 and CDR2: SGHVS, FQNEAQ. The CDR3 coding sequence is TGTGCCAGCAGCTCTGGACAGGGAATAACCTTCTCCTACAATGAGCAGTTCTTC. Translating gives CASSSGQGITFSYNEQFF.

This chain joins TRBV9 and TRBJ2-2; TRBD2 aligns across 10 bases. With 0 bases clipped from V and 4 bases from J, the junction kept 6 bases outside the gene matches. There are 17 residues in the CDR3. Germline V lookup: CDR1 SGDLS, CDR2 YYNGEE. In DNA, the CDR3 is TGTGCCAGCAGCGTAGCTAGCGGGGGCTTGGCCACCGGGGAGCTGTTTTTT. Its translation is CASSVASGGLATGELFF.

The V gene is TRBV11-3, the J gene TRBJ2-2, with 9 nucleotides matching TRBD2. Germline CDR1 SGHNT, CDR2 YENEEA. The CDR3 length is 18 residues. V lost 5 bases and J lost 7; bases outside the gene matches: 17. The DNA for the CDR3 is TGTGCCAGCAGCCCCCGTGGGGGTAGCGGGGGACCGGGCGGGGAGCTGTTTTTT. Protein: CASSPRGGSGGPGGELFF.

J is TRBJ1-1 and V is TRBV7-9, with D tentatively TRBD1 (5 bases). The CDR3 runs to 14 residues. Germline CDR1 and CDR2: SEHNR and FQNEAQ (reference sequence). Trimming took 1 base from V and 5 from J, leaving 11 bases between them. The CDR3 here is CASSLDAGRTEAFF. The CDR3 coding sequence is TGTGCCAGCAGCTTAGACGCAGGGAGGACTGAAGCTTTCTTT.

This chain uses TRBV6-5 with TRBJ2-7, with D hard to call. Between the trimmed V and J ends, which lost 5 bases and 0 bases, there was a span of 11 bases. The CDR3 has 14 residues. The germline CDR1 and CDR2 sequences are MNHEY and SVGAGI. CDR3 region: CASSPRSSSYEQYF. Written as DNA, the CDR3 is TGTGCCAGCAGTCCCCGGTCATCCTCCTACGAGCAGTACTTC.

The chain has TRBV7-9 and TRBJ1-2; D gene ambiguous. Germline-derived CDR1 and CDR2 are SEHNR and FQNEAQ (reference sequence). The length of the CDR3 is 14 residues. The V gene lost 5 bases and the J gene lost 2 bases, with 12 bases spanning the gap. The CDR3 spells CASSLESLNYGYTF. The DNA of the CDR3 is TGTGCCAGCAGCCTCGAAAGCCTCAACTATGGCTACACCTTC.

V is TRBV7-9 and J is TRBJ1-2, with TRBD1 matching over 10 bases. The V gene end was trimmed by 4 bases and the J gene end by 0 bases; junction bases not matched to a gene: 5. CDR3 size: 16 residues. Per the germline V gene, CDR1 is SEHNR and CDR2 is FQNEAQ (reference sequence). The CDR3 loop reads CASSSSGTGANYGYTF. The CDR3 DNA sequence: TGTGCCAGCAGCTCCTCCGGGACAGGGGCTAACTATGGCTACACCTTC.

The rearrangement joins TRBV5-1 to TRBJ1-1; TRBD1 matches at 9 bases. The V gene's germline CDR1 is SGHRS and CDR2 YFSETQ. The CDR3 totals 18 residues. V lost 9 bases and J lost 2; bases outside the gene matches: 20. CDR3 loop: CANDVPGQGGKDNTEAFF. The CDR3 DNA follows: TGCGCCAACGATGTCCCGGGACAGGGAGGGAAAGATAACACTGAAGCTTTCTTT.

The J gene is TRBJ1-6, the V gene TRBV5-1, with 7 positions matching TRBD1. Germline CDR1 reads SGHRS; CDR2 reads YFSETQ. This CDR3 is 16 amino acids long. The V and J ends lost 4 bases and 6 bases, in that order; junction bases with no gene match: 10. The chain's CDR3 is CASSTETGTANSPLHF. The CDR3 DNA is TGCGCCAGCAGCACCGAAACCGGGACAGCTAATTCACCCCTCCACTTT.

V gene TRBV27 combines with J gene TRBJ1-5; D is uncertain. The CDR3 spans 15 residues. Germline CDR1 and CDR2: MNHEY and SMNVEV (reference sequence). Deletions cut 3 bases from V and 2 bases from J, with 11 bases between. The CDR3 is CASSLAGIGNQPQHF. In DNA, the CDR3 is TGTGCCAGCAGTTTGGCCGGGATAGGCAATCAGCCCCAGCATTTT.

This chain joins TRBV6-5 and TRBJ2-3; 9 bases match TRBD1. The CDR3 has 15 residues. Trimming removed 5 bases from V and 4 bases from J; junction bases left unmatched: 7. CDR1 MNHEY and CDR2 SVGAGI come from the germline V gene. The CDR3 sequence: CASSITGGGADTQYF. In nucleotides, the CDR3 is TGTGCCAGCAGTATCACAGGGGGCGGCGCAGATACGCAGTATTTT.

This sequence joins TRBV27 and TRBJ1-4; TRBD1 agrees at 10 bases. Trimming removed 5 bases from V and 1 base from J; junction bases left unmatched: 10. The CDR3 contains 18 residues. The V gene's germline CDR1 is MNHEY and CDR2 SMNVEV (reference sequence). DNA of the CDR3: TGTGCCAGCAGTCCATGGGGACAGGGGTCGAGAACTAATGAAAAACTGTTTTTT. This sequence encodes CASSPWGQGSRTNEKLFF.

The V gene is TRBV9, the J gene TRBJ2-3; 8 nucleotides align to TRBD2. Germline values: CDR1 SGDLS, CDR2 YYNGEE. CDR3 size: 16 residues. Trimming took 4 bases from V and 7 from J; bases not matched to a gene: 14. CDR3 sequence: CASSPRGAGAGYTQYF. The CDR3 nucleotides read TGTGCCAGCAGCCCCCGGGGAGCGGGGGCGGGATATACGCAGTATTTT.

The chain couples TRBV7-6 to TRBJ2-5; D is perhaps TRBD1 (5 bases). Germline CDR1 reads SGHVS; CDR2 reads FNYEAQ. Trimming took 0 bases from V and 0 from J, leaving 8 bases between them. The CDR3 covers 15 residues. The DNA for the CDR3 is TGTGCCAGCAGCTTAGCCTCAGGGTACCAAGAGACCCAGTACTTC. It specifies CASSLASGYQETQYF.